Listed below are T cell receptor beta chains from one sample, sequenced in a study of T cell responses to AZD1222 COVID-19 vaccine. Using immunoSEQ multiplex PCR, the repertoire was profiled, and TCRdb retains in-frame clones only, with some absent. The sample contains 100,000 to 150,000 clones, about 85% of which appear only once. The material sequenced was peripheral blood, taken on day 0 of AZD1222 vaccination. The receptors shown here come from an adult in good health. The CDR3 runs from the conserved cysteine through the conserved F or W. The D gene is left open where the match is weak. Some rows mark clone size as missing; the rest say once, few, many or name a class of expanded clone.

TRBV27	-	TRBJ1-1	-	CASSLWGTYVGTEAFF	TGTGCCAGCAGTTTATGGGGGACGTACGTTGGGACTGAAGCTTTCTTT
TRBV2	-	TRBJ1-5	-	CASKGLLGNQPQHF	TGTGCCAGCAAGGGGCTTTTGGGAAATCAGCCCCAGCATTTT
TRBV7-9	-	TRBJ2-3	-	CASSPRRLGASTDTQYF	TGTGCCAGCAGCCCCCGGCGGTTGGGGGCGAGCACAGATACGCAGTATTTT
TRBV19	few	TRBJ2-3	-	CASSNLQPGRDTQYF	TGTGCCAGTAGTAACCTGCAACCGGGGCGGGATACGCAGTATTTT
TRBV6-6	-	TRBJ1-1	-	CASSSDYNTEAFF	TGTGCCAGCAGTTCGGACTACAACACTGAAGCTTTCTTT
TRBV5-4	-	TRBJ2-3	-	CASSLDRDDTQYF	TGTGCCAGCAGCTTGGATAGGGACGATACGCAGTATTTT
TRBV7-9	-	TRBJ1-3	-	CASSGGNTIYF	TGTGCCAGCAGTGGTGGAAACACCATATATTTT
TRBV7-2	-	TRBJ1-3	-	CASSFSGVYSGNTIYF	TGTGCCAGCAGCTTCAGCGGCGTCTACTCTGGAAACACCATATATTTT
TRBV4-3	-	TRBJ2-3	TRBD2	CASSQDQAGEGDTQYF	TGCGCCAGCAGCCAAGATCAGGCGGGGGAGGGAGATACGCAGTATTTT
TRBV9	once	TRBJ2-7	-	CASSPRNSYEQYF	TGTGCCAGCAGCCCTCGAAACTCCTACGAGCAGTACTTC
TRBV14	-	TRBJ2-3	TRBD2	CASSQDEAGASTDTQYF	TGTGCCAGCAGCCAAGATGAAGCGGGGGCCAGCACAGATACGCAGTATTTT
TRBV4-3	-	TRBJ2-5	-	CASSQDLRTQYF	TGCGCCAGCAGCCAAGACTTGCGAACCCAGTACTTC
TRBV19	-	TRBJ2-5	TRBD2	CASSIGATSGLFGGKETQYF	TGTGCCAGTAGTATAGGAGCGACTAGCGGTTTGTTTGGGGGGAAAGAGACCCAGTACTTC
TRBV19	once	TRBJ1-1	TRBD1	CASTQGAGTEAFF	TGTGCCAGTACACAGGGGGCCGGCACTGAAGCTTTCTTT
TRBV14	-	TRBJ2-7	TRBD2	CASSQLAGGPYEQYF	TGTGCCAGCAGCCAGTTAGCGGGGGGCCCCTACGAGCAGTACTTC
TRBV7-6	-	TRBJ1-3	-	CASSLEAAGNTIYF	TGTGCCAGCAGCTTAGAGGCAGCTGGAAACACCATATATTTT
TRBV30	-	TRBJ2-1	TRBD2	CAWSETSGTSEFF	TGTGCCTGGAGCGAGACTAGCGGGACGTCCGAGTTCTTC
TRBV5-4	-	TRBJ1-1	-	CASSLDQTTEAFF	TGTGCCAGCAGCTTGGACCAGACCACTGAAGCTTTCTTT
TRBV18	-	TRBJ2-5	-	CASSPPAGQETQYF	TGTGCCAGCTCACCACCGGCAGGGCAAGAGACCCAGTACTTC
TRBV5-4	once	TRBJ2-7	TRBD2	CASSLSGRAYEQYF	TGTGCCAGCAGCTTGAGCGGGAGGGCCTACGAGCAGTACTTC
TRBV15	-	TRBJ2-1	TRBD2	CATSTGTSGAYNEQFF	TGTGCCACCAGCACAGGGACTAGCGGGGCCTACAATGAGCAGTTCTTC
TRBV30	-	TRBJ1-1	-	CAWEPGQNTEAFF	TGTGCCTGGGAACCGGGACAGAACACTGAAGCTTTCTTT
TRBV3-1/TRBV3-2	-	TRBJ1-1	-	CASSQRWPTNTEAFF	TGTGCCAGCAGCCAGCGGTGGCCCACGAACACTGAAGCTTTCTTT
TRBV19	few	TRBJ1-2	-	CASSRDNRVRGYGYTF	TGTGCCAGTAGTAGAGATAACAGGGTTAGGGGCTATGGCTACACCTTC
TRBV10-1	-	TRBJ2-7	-	CASRGAPQVLTYEQYF	TGCGCCAGCCGAGGCGCCCCACAGGTCCTCACCTACGAGCAGTACTTC
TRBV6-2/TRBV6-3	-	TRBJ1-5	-	CASSWVGDRPQHF	TGTGCCAGCAGTTGGGTAGGGGATCGGCCCCAGCATTTT
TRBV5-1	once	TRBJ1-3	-	CASSQGGVTGNTIYF	TGCGCCAGCAGCCAGGGTGGGGTTACTGGAAACACCATATATTTT
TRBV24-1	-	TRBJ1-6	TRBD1	CATSDRQGNSPLHF	TGTGCCACCAGTGACCGACAGGGAAACTCACCCCTCCACTTT
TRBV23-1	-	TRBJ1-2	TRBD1	CASSQETGGGGYTF	TGCGCCAGCAGTCAGGAGACAGGGGGCGGTGGCTACACCTTC
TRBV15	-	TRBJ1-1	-	CATSRGYGNTEAFF	TGTGCCACCAGCAGAGGATACGGAAACACTGAAGCTTTCTTT
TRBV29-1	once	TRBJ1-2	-	CSVAGYYGYTF	TGCAGCGTTGCGGGTTACTATGGCTACACCTTC
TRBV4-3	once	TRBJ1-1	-	CASSQERGYTEAFF	TGCGCCAGCAGCCAAGAACGGGGGTACACTGAAGCTTTCTTT
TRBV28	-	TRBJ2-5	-	CAIVHQGTQETQYF	TGTGCCATTGTACACCAGGGTACTCAAGAGACCCAGTACTTC
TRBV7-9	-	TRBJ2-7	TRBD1	CASSSPGQGSREQYF	TGTGCCAGCAGCTCCCCGGGACAGGGATCGCGGGAGCAGTACTTC
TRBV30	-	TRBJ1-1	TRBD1	CAWSVAGTVYVEAFF	TGTGCCTGGAGTGTAGCCGGGACAGTGTACGTGGAAGCTTTCTTT
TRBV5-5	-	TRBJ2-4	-	CASSRRGGETKNIQYF	TGTGCCAGCAGCCGCAGGGGGGGAGAGACAAAAAACATTCAGTACTTC
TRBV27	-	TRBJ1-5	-	CASSFQGGDNQPQHF	TGTGCCAGCAGTTTCCAAGGGGGGGATAATCAGCCCCAGCATTTT
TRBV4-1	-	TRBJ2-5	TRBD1	CASSQGGTGDQETQYF	TGCGCCAGCAGCCAAGGGGGGACAGGGGATCAAGAGACCCAGTACTTC
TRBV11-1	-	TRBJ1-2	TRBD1	CASSLTDRGDYGYTF	TGTGCCAGCAGCCTTACGGACAGGGGAGACTATGGCTACACCTTC
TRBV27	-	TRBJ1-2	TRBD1	CASSSDRSYGYTF	TGTGCCAGCAGTTCGGACAGGAGCTATGGCTACACCTTC